These T cell receptor beta chains were read from a single sample in a study of PD-1 blockade in classical Hodgkin lymphoma. Here immunoSEQ multiplex PCR was the method, and the copy in TCRdb shows in-frame clones only, minus some. The sample holds approximately 57,000 clones; about 91% are singletons and the top ten take 8% to 13%. The sample was peripheral blood mononuclear cells (PBMCs), taken before the second cycle of nivolumab. These receptors all stem from a human donor with classical Hodgkin lymphoma. CDR3s include the opening cysteine and the closing phenylalanine or tryptophan. Clone size is stated in some rows and not others, as once, few, many or a class when expanded.

V | size | CDR3
TRBV28 | NA | CASSPSFIGTLKGNEQFF
TRBV5-8 | NA | CASSLRRYRGDQETQYF
TRBV4-2 | NA | CASSQEGGGTYQETQYF
TRBV27 | NA | CASSLSRVSTDTQYF
TRBV18 | NA | CASSAEDRDSSYEQYF
TRBV11-1 | NA | CASSPRESHNEQFF
TRBV30 | NA | CAWSVWGGKETQYF
TRBV6-1 | NA | CASSEWGSPYEQYF
TRBV27 | NA | CASSSSIEPQHF
TRBV10-3 | NA | CAALGTNTGELFF
TRBV18 | NA | CASSPTVADTQYF
TRBV4-1 | NA | CASTAIFTVWDKNIQYF
TRBV27 | few | CASSFNGANTGELFF
TRBV23-1 | NA | CASSQSRTDNEQFF
TRBV7-9 | NA | CASSLGPVRGSEQYF
TRBV27 | NA | CASRIRGAYNEQFF
TRBV14 | NA | CASSPKGWIPLSGANVLTF
TRBV7-9 | NA | CASSFSGTGWSYEQYF
TRBV5-1 | NA | CASSLEPPATSGYRYEQYF
TRBV23-1 | NA | CASSQPGTGVYEQYF
TRBV5-1 | NA | CASSLGLAGVGQETQYF
TRBV28 | NA | CASVEGRGFDEQFF
TRBV19 | NA | CASSHVASSHTEAFF
TRBV10-3 | NA | CAISESSGGVGRQETQYF
TRBV29-1 | NA | CSPRGLRGDTQYF
TRBV10-3 | NA | CAISVWEGGETQYF
TRBV7-3 | NA | CASSLQGGTDFTGELFF
TRBV6-1 | NA | CASSDRRATNEKLFF
TRBV10-3 | NA | CAISGGTLRGEQYF
TRBV7-9 | NA | CASSLGDYEQYF
TRBV7-3 | NA | CASSPPSVDTQYF
TRBV4-1 | NA | CASSQEIARDYPYNEQFF
TRBV30 | NA | CAWSTFGQGNTEAFF
TRBV27 | NA | CASSLTGVPNQPQHF
TRBV11-2 | NA | CASSPSWTDLNTEAFF
TRBV29-1 | NA | CSVPGPGNAGELFF
TRBV18 | NA | CASSPLRAESTDTQYF
TRBV27 | few | CASTPGLAGYTGELFF
TRBV9 | few | CASSVPRGRGYTGELFF
TRBV10-2 | NA | CASMGGRERDEQFF
TRBV10-3 | NA | CAIRESDRGDQPQHF
TRBV6-5 | few | CASSSARQGAYEQYF
TRBV5-4 | NA | CASSFSGSTDTQYF
TRBV27 | NA | CASKGGLIGETQYF
TRBV28 | NA | CASSLLPGGGQPQHF
TRBV15 | NA | CATSSLPGQGTDTQYF
TRBV5-3 | once | CARSPSSFRVRDEQYF
TRBV5-6 | NA | CASRLWGGGGDEQYF
TRBV5-1 | NA | CASRELTGTGLTDTQYF
TRBV7-8 | NA | CASSPRSVGNTGELFF
TRBV7-2 | NA | CASSPRGDYNEQFF
TRBV7-9 | once | CASSPPDRATDTQYF
TRBV14 | NA | CASSQWGNQPQHF
TRBV7-9 | NA | CASSPAGGETQYF
TRBV5-6 | NA | CASSVTGTTFEEQYF
TRBV9 | NA | CASSPSPTGGSYEQYF
TRBV9 | NA | CASSPSGTGFADTQYF